This T cell receptor beta chain appears in the sequencing data of a study of T cell responses to AZD1222 COVID-19 vaccine (dated by TCRdb to the early 2020s). A note on the overall study: AZD1222 recipients with second doses at about 4 weeks or about 12 weeks were pooled, because spike-specific TCR depth and breadth did not differ between schedules. TCR sequencing covered 230 to 250 trial participants: 200 to 220 given two doses of AZD1222 and 26 given two doses of MenACWY control vaccine. Trial participants were enrolled by age into subgroups of 18-55, 56-69 and 70-plus years, and about 150, 27 and 61 TCR-sequenced participants, respectively, were included in these subgroups.

The time point label, read with the paper, signifies: baseline before first vaccination. Vaccinee samples were obtained from the UK trials COV001 and COV002, which included a single-blind randomized controlled phase 2/3 trial of AZD1222 (ChAdOx1 nCoV-19) in healthy adults. Trial participant PBMC samples were collected at day 0 and day 28 after the second dose for TCRbeta chain sequencing. On the study overall, not on this receptor specifically: Participants were mostly white British and included more females than males, and it was suggested by the authors that clonal diversity may have been underestimated. In the small 56-69-year group, the increase in depth fell short of significance, most likely because of low power. Vaccine-associated CD4 TCRs spanned the whole spike protein, with dominant responses in regions 160-218 and 743-854. Reportedly, close to half of the unique spike-specific TCRs recognized epitopes lying outside the regions that are mutated in the B.1.351 and B.1.1.7 variants. No day 14 peak-response samples were available, so repertoires were characterized only after the peak T cell response. Conclusions about previously exposed vaccinees are limited because only 5 or 6 AZD1222 recipients were SARS-CoV-2 seropositive at baseline. After two AZD1222 doses, spike-specific TCR breadth and depth were significantly higher than at day 0 and than in MenACWY recipients.

On this clone itself: The clone's antigen remains unknown. One end of the junction does not line up with germline, which may come from a read error.

The CDR3 regions of human TCRbeta chains were analyzed by immunosequencing. As for the original processing: Repertoire TCRs were checked for matches against a reference library of SARS-CoV-2-specific TCRs that had been generated using the MIRA antigen-specificity platform. Breadth was defined as the fraction of unique TCRs that were SARS-CoV-2-associated, and depth was defined as the fraction of total T cells that were SARS-CoV-2-associated. Using the MIRA data, every spike-specific TCR was mapped to the spike region that the TCR reacted to and assigned to either a CD4 or a CD8 class. Log10-transformed breadth and depth values were compared by one-way ANOVA with Sidak's multiple comparisons tests. TCRdb retrieved this table from immuneACCESS and kept in-frame rearrangements only. Not all clones are present; in checked studies, unresolved V genes account for under half, and no reason is known for the remainder. V, J and clone size were drawn from that table, and D and trimming were deduced from the DNA. The sample records about 100,000 clones, 88% of which are singletons. The ten largest clonotypes hold more than 1.5% of the sample.

CDR1 and CDR2 are drawn from the germline V gene (reference sequence): MNHEY, SMNVEV. The CDR3 holds 15 amino acids from the cysteine to the phenylalanine. The read is trimmed to its CDR3 DNA, 45 bases read in frame from base 1. This sequence uses TRBV27 and TRBJ2-1; D gene: possibly TRBD1, on 6 matching bases. The source material was peripheral blood, sampled on day 0 of AZD1222 vaccination. The sequence was collected from an adult in good health. The bases read TGTGCCAGCAGTGTATCGATAGGGGGTGTCCACCCCGTGTTCTTC. The resulting protein is CASSVSIGGVHPVFF.